A single sample is the source of the 3 T cell receptor beta chains below, sequenced in a study of T cell responses to AZD1222 COVID-19 vaccine. Profiled with immunoSEQ multiplex PCR; TCRdb holds only in-frame clones, not every one. The sample lists approximately 91,000 clones; 88% were seen once. The sequencing here drew on peripheral blood, taken on day 0 of AZD1222 vaccination. Receptors were obtained from an adult in good health.

The table lists this clone with a count of one. J is TRBJ1-2 and V is TRBV19; 11 bases are shared with TRBD1. The CDR3 has 16 residues. Germline V gene lookup returns CDR1 LNHDA and CDR2 SQIVND (reference sequence). V lost 2 bases, J lost 3 bases, and 5 bases stayed unmatched. CDR3 sequence (DNA): TGTGCCAGTAGTATATTGTGGACAGGGGGCGACTATGGCTACACCTTC. Translated: CASSILWTGGDYGYTF.

The rearrangement uses TRBV9 and TRBJ2-2; 11 nucleotides line up with TRBD2. CDR3 length equals 16 residues. V shed 6 bases and J 3 bases; nucleotides not matched to a gene: 7. Germline lookup yields CDR1 SGDLS and CDR2 YYNGEE. CDR3 sequence reads: CASTVSGGAHTGELFF. The CDR3 DNA reads as TGTGCCAGCACCGTTAGCGGGGGGGCTCACACCGGGGAGCTGTTTTTT.

Comments on this clone: Other DNA sequences within the sample encode an identical CDR3. CDR3 loop: CASSYSGGNTEAFF. CDR3 DNA sequence: TGTGCCAGCAGTTACTCGGGGGGTAACACTGAAGCTTTCTTT. This sequence joins TRBV6-5 and TRBJ1-1; TRBD1 might be the D (5 bases). V was pared by 0 bases and J by 2 bases, with 7 bases between. This CDR3 region has 14 residues. Per the germline V gene, CDR1 is MNHEY and CDR2 is SVGAGI.